This entry describes one T cell receptor (beta chain). Its antigen is unknown. The data belong to a study of response to subunit inactivated influenza vaccine. Each CDR3 protein is one row after TCRdb ran MiXCR on the RT-PCR reads. This sample yields around 580,000 distinct CDR3 sequences, of which less than 15% are seen a single time; 11% belongs to the top ten. Looked up from germline, CDR1 is MNHNS and CDR2 is SASEGT. This CDR3 region has 13 residues. V lost 5 bases, J lost 6 bases, and 14 bases lay in between. Study results and limitations: The authors put forward the suggestion that each seasonal influenza vaccination may bring in only a limited number of new T cells.

This sequence originates from a man aged 50 to 60 who received an inactivated influenza vaccine. The sequences come from PBMCs from blood, collected about 11 days after vaccination. The J gene is TRBJ2-7, the V gene TRBV6-1; either TRBD1 or TRBD2 may supply D (5 bases each). In DNA form, the CDR3 reads TGTGCCAGCAGTAAGGAGCGAGGGGCCGAGCAGTACTTC. Residues: CASSKERGAEQYF.